The 10 T cell receptor beta chains listed next were all sequenced from one sample in a study of blood T cell repertoires in COVID-19. Using immunoSEQ multiplex PCR, the repertoire was profiled, and TCRdb retains in-frame clones only, with some absent. The table lists about 340,000 clones, approximately 86% of them singletons, with about 4% in the top ten. The sequencing sample was made of PBMCs or T cells enriched from blood (not recorded which). The receptors here all came from a woman between 40 and 55 years old with acute COVID-19.

The genes are TRBV2 and TRBJ1-2, with D unresolved. Looked up from germline, CDR1 is SNHLY and CDR2 is FYNNEI. V was cut by 3 bases and J by 9 bases, with 14 bases left in between. This CDR3 has 13 residues. The CDR3 region is CASSDFVSTRYTF. Here the CDR3 DNA reads TGTGCCAGCAGTGACTTCGTTTCGACTCGCTACACCTTC.

This chain uses TRBV27 with TRBJ2-2; D is possibly TRBD2 (5 bases). The CDR3 is 13 residues long. Per the germline V gene, CDR1 is MNHEY and CDR2 is SMNVEV (reference sequence). CDR3 DNA: TGTGCGTCGGGATGGGCGAACACCGGGGAGCTGTTTTTT. Translating it yields CASGWANTGELFF.

The rearrangement uses TRBV5-1 and TRBJ1-6; TRBD1 agrees at 8 bases. The germline gives CDR1 SGHRS, CDR2 YFSETQ. V dropped 0 bases and J dropped 5; count of bases not matched to a gene: 1. This CDR3 contains 15 residues. In DNA, the CDR3 is TGCGCCAGCAGCTTGGCAGGGGGCGATAATTCACCCCTCCACTTT. Its translation is CASSLAGGDNSPLHF.

The J gene is TRBJ1-1, the V gene TRBV6-5; possible D gene TRBD1, 6 bases. Trimming shortened V by 10 bases and J by 2 bases, and 14 bases separated the two germline ends. The CDR3 extends over 13 amino acids. Per germline, CDR1 MNHEY and CDR2 SVGAGI. CDR3 loop: CATTRGGNTEAFF. The DNA for the CDR3 is TGTGCCACCACTAGGGGGGGTAACACTGAAGCTTTCTTT.

This rearrangement joins TRBV27 to TRBJ1-1, with TRBD1 matching 9 bases. J lost 6 bases, V lost 9 bases, and 17 bases had no gene match. Germline V gene sequence: CDR1 MNHEY, CDR2 SMNVEV (reference sequence). CDR3 size: 16 residues. The chain's CDR3 is CASNAYSGTGYPEAFF. CDR3 in DNA: TGTGCCAGTAATGCATACTCCGGGACAGGGTATCCTGAAGCTTTCTTT.

J is TRBJ2-3 and V is TRBV2, with D possibly TRBD2 on 5 matching bases. The length of the CDR3 is 12 residues. Germline CDR1 and CDR2: SNHLY and FYNNEI. With 11 bases removed from V and 0 bases from J, the gap between germline ends came to 9 bases. The CDR3 protein is CAGGPSTDTQYF. In DNA form, the CDR3 reads TGTGCCGGCGGGCCTAGCACAGATACGCAGTATTTT.

The J gene is TRBJ1-2, the V gene TRBV6-5; perhaps TRBD1 as D (5 bases). This CDR3 has 13 residues. From germline, CDR1 is MNHEY and CDR2 SVGAGI. Between the trimmed V and J ends, which lost 6 bases and 4 bases, there was a span of 12 bases. The CDR3 coding sequence is TGTGCCAGCAGCGCGGGACGGCTCTATGGCTACACCTTC. Residues: CASSAGRLYGYTF.

The DNA of the CDR3 is TGTGCCAGCTCACTAAGAAATAGCGGGAGGGCCAACGAGCAGTACTTC. Translated, it gives CASSLRNSGRANEQYF. The chain has TRBV18 and TRBJ2-7; 11 bases map to TRBD2. V lost 4 bases and J lost 5; bases outside the gene matches: 10. Germline CDR1 KGHSH, CDR2 LQKENI. This CDR3 region has 16 residues.

The gene calls are TRBV19 and TRBJ2-4; 8 nucleotides line up with TRBD2. Unmatched junction bases numbered 9, after V lost 9 bases and J lost 2 bases. CDR1 and CDR2 from the germline V gene are LNHDA and SQIVND (reference sequence). The CDR3 length is 15 residues. DNA of the CDR3: TGTGCCAGCTACCCGGGAGGGGGATCCAAAAACATTCAGTACTTC. This gives the protein CASYPGGGSKNIQYF.

The chain carries TRBV3-1 (or the pseudogene TRBV3-2) and TRBJ2-1, with 9 bases fitting TRBD2. Germline V gene sequence: CDR1 LGHDT, CDR2 YNNKEL (reference sequence). The CDR3 is made up of 13 amino acids. V was clipped by 8 bases and J by 3 bases; unmatched bases: 2. The DNA of the CDR3 is TGTGCCAGCTCTAGCGGGGACTACAATGAGCAGTTCTTC. The encoded protein is CASSSGDYNEQFF.